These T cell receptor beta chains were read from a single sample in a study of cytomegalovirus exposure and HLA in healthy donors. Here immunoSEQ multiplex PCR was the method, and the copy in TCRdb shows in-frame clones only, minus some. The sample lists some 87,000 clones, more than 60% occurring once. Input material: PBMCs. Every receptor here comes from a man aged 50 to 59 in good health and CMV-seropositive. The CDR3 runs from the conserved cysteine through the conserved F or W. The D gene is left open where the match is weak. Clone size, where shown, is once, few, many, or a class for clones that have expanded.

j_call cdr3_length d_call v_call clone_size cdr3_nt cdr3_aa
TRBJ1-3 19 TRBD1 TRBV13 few TGTGCCAGCAGCAATCGGGACAGGGGGCCCGGACGCTCTGGAAACACCATATATTTT CASSNRDRGPGRSGNTIYF
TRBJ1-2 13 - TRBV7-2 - TGTGCCAGCAGCAAGAATCAGGGTTATGGCTACACCTTC CASSKNQGYGYTF
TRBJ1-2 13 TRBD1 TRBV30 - TGTGCCTGGAGCGTGGACAGGGGAGGGGGCTACACCTTC CAWSVDRGGGYTF
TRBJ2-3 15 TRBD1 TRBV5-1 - TGCGCCAGCAGCTTGGCAACAGGGGAGACAGATACGCAGTATTTT CASSLATGETDTQYF
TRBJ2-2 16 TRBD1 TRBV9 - TGTGCCAGCAGCGTAGAAAGAGGGGGCTTCACCGGGGAGCTGTTTTTT CASSVERGGFTGELFF
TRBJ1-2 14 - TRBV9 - TGTGCCAGCAGCGTGTATCCCGCTAACTATGGCTACACCTTC CASSVYPANYGYTF
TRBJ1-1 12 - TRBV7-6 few TGTGCCAGCAGCCTAATGAACACTGAAGCTTTCTTT CASSLMNTEAFF
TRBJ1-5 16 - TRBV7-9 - TGTGCCAGCAGCTTAGGGACAGTGAACAGCAATCAGCCCCAGCATTTT CASSLGTVNSNQPQHF
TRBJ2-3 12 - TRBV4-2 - TGTGCCAGCAGCCAGGGACACAATACGCAGTATTTT CASSQGHNTQYF
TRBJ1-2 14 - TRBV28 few TGTGCCAGCAGACCCGGAACAGCCATCTATGGCTACACCTTC CASRPGTAIYGYTF